This T cell receptor beta chain is from a study of blood T cells in healthy people across ages. The CDR3 totals 9 residues. The ends were cut back, 9 bases at V and 3 bases at J, with 3 bases in the middle. This clonotype was detected a few times. Alongside a J-beta primer mix, a sample-barcoded 5' primer served in a second PCR lasting about 7 to 11 cycles. TCRdb re-called the 5' RACE reads with MiXCR, one entry per CDR3 protein. The sample lists 540,000 or so distinct CDR3 sequences; more than 20% were seen once. This same sample was also part of a study on T cells of mothers and their children. As that study records: Barcodes and 2-4 random nucleotides were added by M1S in the second PCR.

This clonotype was obtained from a boy between 10 and 17 years old in good health. Sequenced material: blood. J is TRBJ2-7 and V is TRBV12-3 or TRBV12-4; D unresolved. The CDR3 bases are TGTGCCAGTTTCTACGAGCAGTACTTC. Its translation is CASFYEQYF.